This TCR beta chain was recovered during a study of long-term antiretroviral therapy in people with HIV. The V end lost 4 bases, the J end lost 5 bases, and 15 bases lay between the germline ends. The CDR3 runs 15 residues. Germline loops: CDR1 LNHDA, CDR2 SQIVND (reference sequence). Samples were assayed with immunoSEQ v3.0 at survey level. Repertoires were generated with immunoSEQ multiplex PCR, while TCRdb's copy carries only in-frame clones and drops some. The sample lists 30,000 to 40,000 clones, roughly 80% occurring once. The source material was unsorted PBMCs, sampled 0.6 years after starting antiretroviral therapy. V and J are TRBV19 and TRBJ2-1; the D call may be TRBD1 or TRBD2 (5 bases each). The sequence came from a man in his late teens or twenties with HIV. CDR3 sequence: CASSTIRDGHNEQFF. CDR3 in DNA: TGTGCCAGTAGTACAATACGGGACGGCCACAATGAGCAGTTCTTC. Filled out from reference TRBV19 and TRBJ2-1, the complete variable domain reads DGGITQSPKYLFRKEGQNVTLSCEQNLNHDAMYWYRQDPGQGLRLIYYSQIVNDFQKGDIAEGYSVSREKKESFPLTVTSAQKNPTAFYLCASSTIRDGHNEQFFGPGTRLTVL.